This T cell receptor beta chain was retrieved from a study of blood T cell repertoires in COVID-19. Study details: Some COVID-19 samples were acute and others convalescent; all came from the United States, Italy and Spain.

Per the authors' pipeline: How many nucleated cells were present was estimated from reference gene primer amplification. The protocol was immunoSEQ multiplex PCR, while the TCRdb copy is restricted to in-frame clones and leaves out a portion. V and J calls and clone size follow that table, whereas D and trimming were derived from the DNA. The table lists about 240,000 clones, approximately 86% of them singletons. V lost 3 bases to trimming and J lost 3 bases, with 18 bases between them. This CDR3 is built from 16 residues. Germline CDR1 SGHNT, CDR2 YYREEE (reference sequence). This clonotype originated in a man in his sixties who had recovered from COVID-19. The sample consisted of peripheral blood. The rearrangement links TRBV5-4 to TRBJ2-5, with D possibly matching TRBD1 (8 bases). The CDR3 spells CASSSRHRGREETQYF. Written as DNA, the CDR3 is TGTGCCAGCAGCTCGCGCCACAGGGGGAGGGAAGAGACCCAGTACTTC.